The clone carrying this T cell receptor (beta chain) showed up just a few times. Its antigen is undetermined. TCRdb reanalysed the 5' RACE reads using MiXCR and keeps one entry per CDR3 protein. The sample has some 800,000 distinct CDR3 sequences, 10% to 15% seen once. The germline gives CDR1 SGHTA, CDR2 FQGNSA. J gave up 5 bases and V 0 bases, and 5 bases lay outside the gene matches. There are 16 residues in the CDR3. This record comes from a study of CD8 T cells in ankylosing spondylitis. Study-wide results and limits: Disease-linked clones, CD8+, were relatively rare in peripheral blood. Blood of patients with ankylosing spondylitis appeared to be characterized by a TCR beta motif of several highly homologous variants. Clones tied to disease were said to be significantly enriched in matched ankylosing spondylitis synovial fluid. Previous work reported some of these motif variants in the synovial fluid and blood of reactive arthritis.

The origin of this receptor is a male donor with ankylosing spondylitis. The rearrangement joins TRBV7-2 to TRBJ2-3, with 10 bases that match TRBD2. The sample consisted of blood, either unsorted or a sorted T cell fraction (not recorded which). The CDR3 coding sequence is TGTGCCAGCAGCTTAGCGGGGACTAGCGATGAAGATACGCAGTATTTT. This translates into CASSLAGTSDEDTQYF.